This TCR beta chain is drawn from a study of CD8+ T cells in alopecia areata. Across the study: Patients in the treated group were given tofacitinib by mouth, 5 to 10 mg twice a day. Study-wide findings and caveats: Amid tofacitinib therapy, many expanded lesional clones stayed present in scalp and blood. Scalp clonality, along with expanded CD8+ clones among the top 100, was significantly decreased by tofacitinib.

RNA was isolated and reverse transcribed to cDNA, the sequencing template. Repertoires were generated with immunoSEQ multiplex PCR, while TCRdb's copy carries only in-frame clones and drops some. The data contain 270,000 or so clones, 55% to 75% of them singletons. Per the germline V gene, CDR1 is LGHNA and CDR2 is YNFKEQ. V lost 0 bases and J 6 bases, leaving 12 bases between the germline ends. The length of the CDR3 is 15 residues. Treatment here: oral pan-JAK inhibitor, 5-10 mg twice daily. Sorting of CD4+ and CD8+ T cells was performed on PBMCs. Concerning this clone itself: Antigen: not known.

The TCR was taken from a human donor with alopecia areata. Sequenced here: CD4+ T cells sorted from blood, sampled at week 24, from a patient treated with tofacitinib. J is TRBJ1-5 and V is TRBV4-2, with a possible D match to TRBD1 (6 bases). The CDR3 here is CASSQETGRSQPQHF. The CDR3 DNA reads as TGTGCCAGCAGCCAAGAAACAGGGAGGAGTCAGCCCCAGCATTTT.